Sequencing of this T cell receptor (beta chain) was carried out in a study of shared clonotypes between healthy human individuals (TCRdb year 2020). The study in broad terms: Two women and a few men aged 18 to 49 years were included in the cohort. For each donor, CD4 naive and CD4 memory were each run on three plates, CD8 naive on two plates, and CD8 memory on one plate. The study deeply sequenced blood TCR repertoires of several healthy adults to estimate repertoire size and the extent of clonotype sharing between individuals. Libraries were prepared and TCR repertoires were sequenced by different laboratories using diverse techniques, in order to increase sequencing depth and limit assay-specific biases. Leukapheresis yielded between about 0.94 and 9.5 billion PBMCs per donor. Study-wide findings and limitations: Even with the large sequencing depth, rarefaction of the sorted-subset datasets indicated that sequencing was incomplete. Higher generation probabilities were observed for clonotypes shared by all four sorted-subset donors than for non-shared clonotypes. Sampling was restricted to blood, and TCR repertoires in tissue are likely to differ from TCR repertoires in blood. Pairwise subsampling indicated that sequencing depth was expected to affect the degree of clonotype sharing among donors. Naive subsets generally had larger estimated clonotype richness than memory subsets. The small number of donors limited the genetic and exposure-history diversity represented. Approximately 5% of naive CD4, more than 3% of naive CD8, around 2.3% of memory CD4, and over 0.35% of memory CD8 clonotypes were shared across a few donors.

As to this clone: The antigen it recognizes is unknown. No much larger clone is present one base from it, and per-base qualities are unavailable.

Trimmed from V: 4 bases; trimmed from J: 3 bases; junction bases lacking a gene match: 9. Reading from cysteine to phenylalanine, the CDR3 counts 15 amino acids. Just the 45-base CDR3 DNA is kept, in frame starting at base 1. Based on the germline V gene, the CDR1 and CDR2 sequences are SGDLS and YYNGEE. The donors were healthy, HIV-negative adults with no recently reported acute infections or vaccinations. Every donor was a Caucasian adult residing in Nashville, Tennessee, USA. CD4+ T cells were enriched through magnetic negative selection, after which naive cells were positively selected on CD45RA and the remaining negative fraction served as the memory subset. Blood was collected by leukapheresis, and PBMCs were isolated by Ficoll-Histopaque density gradient centrifugation and then cryopreserved in liquid nitrogen vapor phase. Purity and quantity of every magnetically sorted T cell population were checked by analytical flow cytometry. From each sorted fraction, genomic DNA was isolated and quantified by UV absorbance on a Nanodrop 2000c.

Using the deep immunoSEQ assay, TCR CDR3 regions were amplified from genomic DNA by multiplex PCR. Genomic DNA extracted from each cell subset was distributed evenly over all wells of several immunoSEQ 96-well plates, and each plate served as one replicate. For sorted subsets, approximately 200 ng of genomic DNA, equivalent to around 30,000 T cell genomes, went into each replicate PCR. Purified libraries were measured with a Qubit 3.0 fluorometer, size-checked on a Bioanalyzer 2100, and measured again with the KAPA Library Quantification kit. A separate single-read 150-cycle Illumina NextSeq 550 flow cell was used to sequence each immunoSEQ 96-well plate. Concerning the study's data processing: The immunoSEQ output contained only junctional sequences without quality scores, so filtering could not match that applied to full-length reads. To assign V/J genes and CDR3, sequences were annotated using PyIR, a Python wrapper for IgBLAST v1.9, with IMGT germline references. Any read was removed if the V/J assignment was weak (E-value above 1e-6), the CDR3 was missing, or the read contained stop codons, out-of-frame junctions, or ambiguous translated residues. V3J clonotypes were defined as sequences sharing an identical inferred V gene, J gene, and CDR3 amino acid sequence. To compute the percentage overlap between repertoires, the number of shared unique clonotypes was divided by the size of the smaller repertoire. Three approaches were used to assess repertoire richness: RTK rarefaction, the Chao1 estimator, and Recon v2.1 estimates of unobserved clonotypes. For all TCRbeta clonotypes obtained by the gDNA method from several donors, generation probabilities were computed with OLGA. TCRdb mirrors the immuneACCESS table, restricted to in-frame sequences. Some clones are absent from its copies; in checked studies, under half trace to an unresolved V gene, and the reason for the others is unknown. Clone size and the V and J calls come from that table; the DNA yielded D and trimming. Here the sample has over 2 million clones; roughly 92% occur a single time. Around 0.35% of the sample lies in the top ten.

The TCR originated in a man between 18 and 29 years old in good health. Some clones in this sample may be carry-over from other donors' samples. The sample consisted of naive CD4+ T cells from PBMCs. This sample's cell subset or site label indicates: CD45RA+ positively selected. The V and J genes are TRBV9 and TRBJ2-7, and 8 junctional nucleotides match TRBD1. The sequence in DNA is TGTGCCAGCAGCCTCCTCCCAGGGGGCTACTACGAGCAGTACTTC. This yields the protein CASSLLPGGYYEQYF.